This TCR beta chain was identified during a study of blood T cells in healthy people across ages. CDR3 length: 13 amino acids. Germline CDR1 DFQATT, CDR2 SNEGSKA (reference sequence). J was trimmed by 6 bases and V by 6 bases; bases with no gene match: 4. Study conclusions and caveats: Naive CD4+ cell counts and diversity both ran higher in long-lived than in aged donors.

PCR was performed a second time for 7 to 11 cycles using a sample-barcoded 5' primer and a J-beta primer mix. One entry per CDR3 protein, called by TCRdb with MiXCR from the 5' RACE reads. Counted here are about 1.4 million distinct CDR3 sequences, roughly 59% occurring once; the ten biggest clones make up 6.5% to 8%. This clonotype was recorded a few times. What it recognizes is unknown. Donors gave roughly 10 milliliters of peripheral blood apiece. Every sample had a minimum of 6.5 million PBMCs isolated. This rearrangement joins TRBV20-1 to TRBJ2-7, with TRBD2 matching 14 bases. The sequence derives from a man aged 18-30 years in good health. Material for sequencing was blood. CDR3 in DNA: TGCAGTGCCCCCGGGACTAGCGGGAGCGAGCAGTACTTC. Translation: CSAPGTSGSEQYF.